These T cell receptor beta chains were read from a single sample in a study of Graves' ophthalmopathy and Graves' hyperthyroidism. TCRdb reprocessed the multiplex PCR reads with MiXCR, giving one entry per CDR3 protein. The sample yields some 210,000 distinct CDR3 sequences, under 30% seen once. Sequencing used peripheral blood. Receptors were obtained from a man between 50 and 59 years old with Graves' ophthalmopathy. Both conserved end residues are part of each CDR3. A D gene is named only where the DNA matches it firmly. Only some rows state a clone size, as once, few, many or a class for expanded clones.

clone_size j_call v_call d_call cdr3_nt cdr3_aa
many TRBJ2-2 TRBV6-5 - TGTGCCAGCAGTTACCTCAGGGGCGCGAACACCGGGGAGCTGTTTTTT CASSYLRGANTGELFF
many TRBJ1-3 TRBV20-1 - TGCAGTGCCACCTACAACTCTGGAAACACCATATATTTT CSATYNSGNTIYF
many TRBJ2-7 TRBV12-3/TRBV12-4 - TGTGCCAGCAGTTTAGAAAAAGGACCCCGGAGGGACGAGCAGTACTTC CASSLEKGPRRDEQYF
many TRBJ2-7 TRBV28 TRBD1 TGTGCCAGCAGTTTAACAGGGGTCAGCTACGAGCAGTACTTC CASSLTGVSYEQYF
many TRBJ2-7 TRBV6-2/TRBV6-3 TRBD2 TGTGCCAGCAGTAACCTAGCGGGAGTCTCCGGCTACGAGCAGTACTTC CASSNLAGVSGYEQYF
- TRBJ1-5 TRBV27 - TGTGCCAGCAGCGTGGGGGGAGAACAGCCCCAGCATTTT CASSVGGEQPQHF
many TRBJ1-5 TRBV3-1 - TGTGCCAGCAGCCAAGCCACATACAATCAGCCCCAGCATTTT CASSQATYNQPQHF
- TRBJ1-2 TRBV6-2/TRBV6-3 - TGTGCCAGCAGCCCGGGACACTACTATGGCTACACCTTC CASSPGHYYGYTF
once TRBJ1-1 TRBV5-6 - TGTGCCAGCAGCCATTACTACGACACTGAAGCTTTCTTT CASSHYYDTEAFF
few TRBJ2-5 TRBV6-1 TRBD1 TGTGCCAGCAGTAAGGACAGGGTAGAGTGGACCCAGTACTTC CASSKDRVEWTQYF
few TRBJ2-7 TRBV28 TRBD1 TGTGCCAGCCAACCACGGCGGCAGGGGGCCTCCTACGAGCAGTACTTC CASQPRRQGASYEQYF
many TRBJ2-3 TRBV5-4 - TGTGCCATCACCGTTGGGTTCTATAGGGGGACCGATAGTCGGACAGATACGCAGTATTTT CAITVGFYRGTDSRTDTQYF
many TRBJ2-2 TRBV7-2 - TGTGCCAGCAGCTCCGGGACGGCGAACACCGGGGAGCTGTTTTTT CASSSGTANTGELFF
many TRBJ2-6 TRBV6-2/TRBV6-3 TRBD2 TGTGCCAGCAGTTTTAATCTAGCGGGAGGGCCTGGGGCCAACGTCCTGACTTTC CASSFNLAGGPGANVLTF
many TRBJ1-1 TRBV30 TRBD1 TGTGCCTGCCTACAGGGGGTGGACACTGAAGCTTTCTTT CACLQGVDTEAFF
many TRBJ2-7 TRBV19 TRBD2 TGTGCCAGTAGTATAGGTCGGGAGGCCCACTACGAGCAGTACTTC CASSIGREAHYEQYF
many TRBJ2-5 TRBV7-9 - TGTGCCAGCAGCCCCCGCATCGGTGAGACCCAGTACTTC CASSPRIGETQYF
- TRBJ1-3 TRBV28 - TGTGCCAGCAGTCCACAATCCGGGGCCTGGGGAAACACCATATATTTT CASSPQSGAWGNTIYF
- TRBJ1-5 TRBV28 TRBD1 TGTGCCAGCAGTCTATGGAGGGACAGGGATCAGCCCCAGCATTTT CASSLWRDRDQPQHF